What follows describes a single T cell receptor beta chain. This record belongs to a study of blood T cell repertoires in COVID-19. In the study overall: The United States, Italy and Spain supplied acute and convalescent COVID-19 samples.

Enrolled through a virtual design, the participants were between about 18 and 100 years of age and came from under 25 US areas. The assay was immunoSEQ multiplex PCR, and TCRdb's table has in-frame clones only and misses some. This sample has more than 300,000 clones; about 90% occur once, and the top ten carry approximately 5%. CDR3 length: 16 residues. CDR1 and CDR2 from the germline V gene are LNHDA and SQIVND (reference sequence). The germline V and J ends were trimmed by 1 base and 5 bases, with 17 bases remaining between them. Sequenced material: PBMCs or T cells enriched from blood (not recorded which). This sequence joins TRBV19 and TRBJ1-1; weak D call: TRBD1 (6 bases). The clonotype originates from a woman in her twenties or thirties who had recovered from COVID-19. DNA of the CDR3: TGTGCCAGTAGTATAGGATCGTCAGGGGTTAGGACTGAAGCTTTCTTT. Its protein is CASSIGSSGVRTEAFF.